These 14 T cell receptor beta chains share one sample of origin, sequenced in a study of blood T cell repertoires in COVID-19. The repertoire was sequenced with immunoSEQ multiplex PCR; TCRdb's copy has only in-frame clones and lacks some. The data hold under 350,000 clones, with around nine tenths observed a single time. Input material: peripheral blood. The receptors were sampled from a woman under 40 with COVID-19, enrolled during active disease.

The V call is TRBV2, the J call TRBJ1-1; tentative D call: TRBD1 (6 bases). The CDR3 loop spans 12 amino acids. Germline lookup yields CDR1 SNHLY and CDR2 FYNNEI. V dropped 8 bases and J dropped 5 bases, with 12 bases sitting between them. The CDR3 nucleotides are TGTGCCAGCGCGGACAGTGGAACTGAAGCTTTCTTT. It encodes CASADSGTEAFF.

The CDR3 bases are TGTGCCAGTATTCCGCGGGACGGCGATGAAGCTTTCTTT. It codes for CASIPRDGDEAFF. The chain joins TRBV19 to TRBJ1-1; D possibly corresponds to TRBD1 (5 bases). Germline loops: CDR1 LNHDA, CDR2 SQIVND (reference sequence). The CDR3 totals 13 residues. Trimming stripped 7 bases from V and 7 bases from J, with 16 bases between.

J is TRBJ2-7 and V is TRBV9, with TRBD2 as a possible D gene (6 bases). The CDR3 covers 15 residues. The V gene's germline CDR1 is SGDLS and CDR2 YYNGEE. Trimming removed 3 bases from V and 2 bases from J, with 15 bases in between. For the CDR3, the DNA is TGTGCCAGCAGCGCCATCGACGGAGGGCCCTACGAGCAGTACTTC. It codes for CASSAIDGGPYEQYF.

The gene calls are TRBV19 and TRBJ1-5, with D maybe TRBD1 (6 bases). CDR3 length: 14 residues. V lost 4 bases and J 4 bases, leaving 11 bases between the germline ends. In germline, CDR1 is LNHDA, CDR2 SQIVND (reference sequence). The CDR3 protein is CASSKGQGNQPQHF. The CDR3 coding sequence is TGTGCCAGTAGTAAGGGACAAGGGAATCAGCCCCAGCATTTT.

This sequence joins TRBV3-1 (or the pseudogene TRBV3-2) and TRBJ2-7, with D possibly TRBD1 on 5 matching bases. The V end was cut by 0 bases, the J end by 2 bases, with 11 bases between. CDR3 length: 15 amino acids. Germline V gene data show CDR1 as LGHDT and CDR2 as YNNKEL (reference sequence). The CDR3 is CASSQEVAGTYEQYF. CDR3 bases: TGTGCCAGCAGCCAAGAGGTGGCAGGGACCTACGAGCAGTACTTC.

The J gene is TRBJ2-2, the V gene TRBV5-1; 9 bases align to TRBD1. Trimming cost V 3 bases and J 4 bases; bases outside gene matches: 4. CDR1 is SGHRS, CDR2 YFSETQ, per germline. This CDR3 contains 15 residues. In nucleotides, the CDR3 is TGCGCCAGCAGCTCGGGACAGGGTATCACCGGGGAGCTGTTTTTT. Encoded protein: CASSSGQGITGELFF.

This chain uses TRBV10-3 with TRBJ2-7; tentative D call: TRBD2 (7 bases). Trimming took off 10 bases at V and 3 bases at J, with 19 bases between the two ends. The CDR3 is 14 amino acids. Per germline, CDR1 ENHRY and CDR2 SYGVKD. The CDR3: CATREGGGNYEQYF. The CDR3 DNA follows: TGTGCCACTCGAGAGGGGGGGGGAAACTACGAGCAGTACTTC.

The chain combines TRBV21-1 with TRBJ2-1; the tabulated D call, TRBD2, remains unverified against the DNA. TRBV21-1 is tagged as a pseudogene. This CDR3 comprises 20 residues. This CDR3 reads CASSMIKAPLKREEGNEQFF. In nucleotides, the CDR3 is TGTGCCAGCAGCATGATCAAGGCCCCTCTAAAGCGGGAGGAGGGCAATGAGCAGTTCTTC.

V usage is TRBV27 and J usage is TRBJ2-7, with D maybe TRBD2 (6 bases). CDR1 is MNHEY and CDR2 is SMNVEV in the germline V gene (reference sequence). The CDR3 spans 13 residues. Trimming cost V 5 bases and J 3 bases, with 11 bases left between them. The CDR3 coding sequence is TGTGCCAGCAGTCCTGGACTAAACTACGAGCAGTACTTC. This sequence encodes CASSPGLNYEQYF.

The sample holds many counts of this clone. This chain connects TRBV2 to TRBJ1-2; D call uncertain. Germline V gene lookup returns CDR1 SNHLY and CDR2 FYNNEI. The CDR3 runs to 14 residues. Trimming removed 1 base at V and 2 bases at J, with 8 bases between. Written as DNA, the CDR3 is TGTGCCAGCAGTGAAGTAACAGTAAACTATGGCTACACCTTC. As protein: CASSEVTVNYGYTF.

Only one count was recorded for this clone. CDR3 sequence: CASSIFGGQPNYYEQYF. In DNA, the CDR3 is TGTGCCAGTAGTATATTTGGCGGGCAACCTAACTACTACGAGCAGTACTTC. J is TRBJ2-7 and V is TRBV19; possibly TRBD2 for D (5 bases). CDR1 is LNHDA and CDR2 is SQIVND in the germline V gene (reference sequence). Trimming shortened V by 2 bases and J by 3 bases, and 20 bases separated the two germline ends. CDR3 size: 17 residues.

Here the CDR3 DNA reads TGTGCCAGCAGGTCACAGAATAGCAATCAGCCCCAGCATTTT. Residues: CASRSQNSNQPQHF. The V gene is TRBV2, the J gene TRBJ1-5; no definite D call. Trimming removed 6 bases at V and 0 bases at J, with 9 bases between. CDR1 and CDR2 from the germline V gene are SNHLY and FYNNEI. This CDR3 is 14 amino acids long. Variable domain in full (rest from reference TRBV2 and TRBJ1-5): EPEVTQTPSHQVTQMGQEVILRCVPISNHLYFYWYRQILGQKVEFLVSFYNNEISEKSEIFDDQFSVERPDGSNFTLKIRSTKLEDSAMYFCASRSQNSNQPQHFGDGTRLSIL.

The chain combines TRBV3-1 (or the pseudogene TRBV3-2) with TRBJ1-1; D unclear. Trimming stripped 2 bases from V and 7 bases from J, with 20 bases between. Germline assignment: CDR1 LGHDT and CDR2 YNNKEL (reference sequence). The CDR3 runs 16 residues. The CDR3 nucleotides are TGTGCCAGCAGCCAAATCCTCGGAGGGCACGCCGGTGAAGCTTTCTTT. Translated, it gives CASSQILGGHAGEAFF.

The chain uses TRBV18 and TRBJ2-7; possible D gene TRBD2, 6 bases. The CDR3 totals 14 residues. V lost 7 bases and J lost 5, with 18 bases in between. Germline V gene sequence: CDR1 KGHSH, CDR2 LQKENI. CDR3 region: CASLEGLEGHEQYF. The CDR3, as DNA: TGTGCCAGCTTAGAGGGACTCGAAGGTCACGAGCAGTACTTC.